One and the same sample provided the 25 T cell receptor beta chains below, sequenced in a study of T cells in Graves' hyperthyroidism and ophthalmopathy. Using RNA transcripts as the source, TCR beta CDR3 regions were amplified. HTBI primers were used for first-round RT-PCR of the TCR CDR3. TCRdb recomputed calls from the multiplex PCR reads with MiXCR, one row per CDR3 protein. Among approximately 600,000 distinct CDR3 sequences listed, around 14% were seen once. The sequencing input was blood. The receptors stem from a woman between 18 and 30 years old with Graves' ophthalmopathy.

The table lists this clonotype with many counts. The V gene is TRBV28, the J gene TRBJ1-5; 7 bases are a match to TRBD1. After removal of 4 bases from V and 3 bases from J, the junction contained 6 bases not matched to a gene. Germline-derived CDR1 and CDR2 are MDHEN and SYDVKM. This CDR3 is 15 amino acids long. The CDR3 DNA follows: TGTGCCAGCAGTTCCATCGGGACAGTCAATCAGCCCCAGCATTTT. Its protein is CASSSIGTVNQPQHF.

Many counts were recorded for this clonotype. The V gene is TRBV6-2 or TRBV6-3, the J gene TRBJ2-6; D ambiguous. CDR1 is MNHEY, CDR2 SVGEGT, per germline. This CDR3 region has 15 residues. V lost 6 bases, J lost 4 bases, and 13 bases lay in between. The DNA for the CDR3 is TGTGCCAGCAGAGCACCAGTCGGGGGGGCCAACGTCCTGACTTTC. Amino acids: CASRAPVGGANVLTF.

This clonotype has more than one count but fewer than ten. This chain joins TRBV18 and TRBJ2-7, with TRBD1 as a possible D gene (5 bases). V was pared by 1 base and J by 0 bases, with 10 bases between. The length of the CDR3 is 15 residues. Germline-derived CDR1 and CDR2 are KGHSH and LQKENI. In DNA, the CDR3 is TGTGCCAGCTCACCACAGGGGTCCTCCTCCTACGAGCAGTACTTC. This gives the protein CASSPQGSSSYEQYF.

The rearrangement uses TRBV27 and TRBJ1-3; maybe TRBD1 (6 bases). The CDR3 is made up of 14 amino acids. Germline lookup yields CDR1 MNHEY and CDR2 SMNVEV (reference sequence). V lost 6 bases, J lost 2 bases, and 11 bases lay in between. CDR3 DNA: TGTGCCAGCAGCATCAAGGGGGCTGGAAACACCATATATTTT. Its translation: CASSIKGAGNTIYF.

In its sample, this clonotype was seen a few times. The V gene is TRBV15, the J gene TRBJ2-3; the D is unclear. Germline V gene sequence: CDR1 LNHNV, CDR2 YYDKDF (reference sequence). This CDR3 is built from 13 residues. V lost 0 bases and J lost 8, with 9 bases in between. This CDR3 reads CATSRDRSSTQYF. The CDR3 DNA follows: TGTGCCACCAGCAGAGATCGGTCGAGTACGCAGTATTTT. Combining the CDR3 with reference TRBV15 and TRBJ2-3 gives the whole variable domain DAMVIQNPRYQVTQFGKPVTLSCSQTLNHNVMYWYQQKSSQAPKLLFHYYDKDFNNEADTPDNFQSRRPNTSFCFLDIRSPGLGDTAMYLCATSRDRSSTQYFGPGTRLTVL.

This clonotype was counted only a few times. The rearrangement uses TRBV7-2 and TRBJ2-6; the D gene is possibly TRBD1 (5 bases). Deletions cut 5 bases from V and 0 bases from J, with 14 bases between. Germline V gene sequence: CDR1 SGHTA, CDR2 FQGNSA. The CDR3 has 17 amino acids. CDR3 in amino acids: CASSPRRGSSGANVLTF. CDR3 in DNA: TGTGCCAGCAGCCCACGAAGGGGCAGCTCTGGGGCCAACGTCCTGACTTTC.

J is TRBJ2-4 and V is TRBV3-1; D remains ambiguous. Trimming took off 1 base at V and 0 bases at J, with 13 bases between the two ends. The CDR3 spans 17 residues. Germline V gene data show CDR1 as LGHDT and CDR2 as YNNKEL (reference sequence). CDR3 in DNA: TGTGCCAGCAGCCAAGTGCTTAAAAAACTAGCCAAAAACATTCAGTACTTC. This encodes CASSQVLKKLAKNIQYF.

This clonotype was counted many times. The J gene is TRBJ1-6, the V gene TRBV28; D uncertain. Germline CDR1 is MDHEN and CDR2 is SYDVKM. The length of the CDR3 is 15 residues. Trimming removed 3 bases from V and 7 bases from J, with 13 bases in between. In DNA, the CDR3 is TGTGCCAGCAGTTTGAGTGGCCGACGGAATTCACCCCTCCACTTT. Its translation is CASSLSGRRNSPLHF.

This clonotype was found many times. The V call is TRBV6-1, the J call TRBJ1-2, with a weak D call TRBD1 (6 bases). Germline CDR1 MNHNS, CDR2 SASEGT. Trimming left V 6 bases short and J 4 bases short, with 24 bases between. This CDR3 spans 17 amino acids. CDR3 residues: CASRLSLAQGGFYGYTF. In DNA, the CDR3 is TGTGCCAGCAGACTCAGCCTGGCACAAGGGGGGTTCTATGGCTACACCTTC.

This clonotype was seen repeatedly, ten times or more. The V and J genes are TRBV11-2 and TRBJ1-1, with unresolved D. Trimming stripped 5 bases from V and 6 bases from J, with 13 bases between. The CDR3 sequence is 13 residues long. The germline V gene encodes CDR1 SGHAT and CDR2 FQNNGV. This CDR3 is CASSPGGRAEAFF. For the CDR3, the DNA is TGTGCCAGCAGCCCTGGAGGGCGCGCTGAAGCTTTCTTT.

This clonotype came up many times. This rearrangement joins TRBV5-1 to TRBJ2-7; 8 bases align to TRBD2. Germline values: CDR1 SGHRS, CDR2 YFSETQ. The CDR3 consists of 15 residues. After removal of 0 bases from V and 3 bases from J, the junction contained 5 bases not matched to a gene. DNA for the CDR3: TGCGCCAGCAGCTTGGCCGCTAGCGGGTACTACGAGCAGTACTTC. This encodes CASSLAASGYYEQYF. Variable domain in full (rest from reference TRBV5-1 and TRBJ2-7): KAGVTQTPRYLIKTRGQQVTLSCSPISGHRSVSWYQQTPGQGLQFLFEYFSETQRNKGNFPGRFSGRQFSNSRSEMNVSTLELGDSALYLCASSLAASGYYEQYFGPGTRLTVT.

The V gene is TRBV15, the J gene TRBJ1-4, with TRBD1 as a possible D gene (5 bases). Trimming pared 0 bases from V and 6 bases from J, leaving 17 bases between. CDR1 is LNHNV and CDR2 is YYDKDF in the germline V gene (reference sequence). CDR3 size: 17 residues. DNA for the CDR3: TGTGCCACCAGCAGAGATAGGGGCCCGGGTCCTGATGAAAAACTGTTTTTT. The encoded protein is CATSRDRGPGPDEKLFF.

The table lists this clonotype with a few counts. The rearrangement uses TRBV19 and TRBJ2-7; possible D gene TRBD2, 6 bases. V shed 10 bases and J shed 5 bases, with 18 bases lying between them. This CDR3 is 13 amino acids long. The germline V gene encodes CDR1 LNHDA and CDR2 SQIVND (reference sequence). CDR3 DNA: TGTGCCACCTCCCGCGGGGAGTGGGACGAGCAGTACTTC. Translation: CATSRGEWDEQYF.

V gene TRBV7-3 combines with J gene TRBJ2-3; D perhaps matches TRBD1 (7 bases). CDR3 size: 14 residues. V was trimmed by 2 bases and J by 6 bases, leaving 12 bases between them. Germline V gene data show CDR1 as SGHTA and CDR2 as FQGTGA. CDR3 in amino acids: CASSLQQGTDTQYF. In DNA, the CDR3 is TGTGCCAGCAGCTTACAACAGGGGACTGATACGCAGTATTTT. Full variable domain (remainder filled in from reference TRBV7-3 and TRBJ2-3): GAGVSQTPSNKVTEKGKYVELRCDPISGHTALYWYRQSLGQGPEFLIYFQGTGAADDSGLPNDRFFAVRPEGSVSTLKIQRTERGDSAVYLCASSLQQGTDTQYFGPGTRLTVL.

This clonotype was seen a few times. This rearrangement joins TRBV7-9 to TRBJ2-3; 11 positions match TRBD2. The CDR3 totals 20 residues. Germline CDR1 and CDR2: SEHNR and FQNEAQ (reference sequence). The V and J ends lost 0 bases and 5 bases, in that order; junction bases with no gene match: 16. The CDR3 DNA reads as TGTGCCAGCAGCTTAGCACGTACACTGGTCGGGCTAGCGGGAGGAGATACGCAGTATTTT. Its translation: CASSLARTLVGLAGGDTQYF. Full variable domain (remainder filled in from reference TRBV7-9 and TRBJ2-3): DTGVSQNPRHKITKRGQNVTFRCDPISEHNRLYWYRQTLGQGPEFLTYFQNEAQLEKSRLLSDRFSAERPKGSFSTLEIQRTEQGDSAMYLCASSLARTLVGLAGGDTQYFGPGTRLTVL.

This clonotype was detected only a few times. This chain joins TRBV7-9 and TRBJ1-4; 7 bases are shared with TRBD1. The CDR3 is 16 residues long. Looked up from germline, CDR1 is SEHNR and CDR2 is FQNEAQ (reference sequence). V was clipped by 3 bases and J by 3 bases; unmatched bases: 7. CDR3 sequence (DNA): TGTGCCAGCAGCTTCTGGCCGGGACAGCCTAATGAAAAACTGTTTTTT. This translates into CASSFWPGQPNEKLFF. Full variable domain (outside the CDR3, taken from reference TRBV7-9 and TRBJ1-4): DTGVSQNPRHKITKRGQNVTFRCDPISEHNRLYWYRQTLGQGPEFLTYFQNEAQLEKSRLLSDRFSAERPKGSFSTLEIQRTEQGDSAMYLCASSFWPGQPNEKLFFGSGTQLSVL.

This clonotype was counted between two and nine times. The V gene is TRBV2, the J gene TRBJ1-2; tentatively, D is TRBD1 (6 bases). Germline V lookup: CDR1 SNHLY, CDR2 FYNNEI. The V and J ends lost 10 bases and 2 bases respectively, with 8 bases between them. This CDR3 spans 11 amino acids. In DNA form, the CDR3 reads TGTGCCACACAGGGAAACTATGGCTACACCTTC. This translates into CATQGNYGYTF.

As for this clonotype: This may be a read error, as it is one base from a much larger clone. The chain recombines TRBV18 with TRBJ1-1; the D is unclear. This CDR3 has 13 residues. The germline V gene has CDR1 KGHSH and CDR2 LQKENI. Trimming stripped 3 bases from V and 3 bases from J, with 8 bases between. CDR3: CASSPARYTEAFF. CDR3 sequence (DNA): TGTGCCAGCTCACCCGCCCGGTACACTGAAGCTTTCTTT.

This clonotype occurred many times. The J gene is TRBJ1-1, the V gene TRBV12-3 or TRBV12-4; D gene ambiguous. This CDR3 spans 15 amino acids. V dropped 0 bases and J dropped 0 bases, with 8 bases sitting between them. The CDR3 nucleotides read TGTGCCAGCAGTTTAGCAAGAGGACTGAACACTGAAGCTTTCTTT. Its translation: CASSLARGLNTEAFF.

To note about this clonotype: Given a much more abundant clone one base away, this may be a read error. V is TRBV5-1 and J is TRBJ2-5, with D maybe TRBD2 (7 bases). Germline V gene lookup returns CDR1 SGHRS and CDR2 YFSETQ. This CDR3 comprises 16 residues. CDR3 DNA sequence: TGCGCCAGCAACTTGAATATCGCGGGGGCCACCGAGACCCAGTACTTC. It specifies CASNLNIAGATETQYF.

This clonotype was observed at least ten times. The J gene is TRBJ2-1, the V gene TRBV20-1; D may be TRBD1 or TRBD2 (5 bases each). The ends were cut back, 7 bases at V and 10 bases at J, with 14 bases in the middle. The CDR3 runs 11 residues. Germline values: CDR1 DFQATT, CDR2 SNEGSKA (reference sequence). CDR3: CSGGANREQFF. Written as DNA, the CDR3 is TGCAGTGGAGGGGCGAACAGGGAGCAGTTCTTC.

As concerns this clonotype: This may arise from a read error, as a much more abundant clone is one base away. This chain joins TRBV5-1 and TRBJ2-1; TRBD2 matches at 7 bases. This CDR3 spans 14 amino acids. Germline lookup yields CDR1 SGHRS and CDR2 YFSETQ. Trimming at V came to 2 bases and at J to 10 bases, leaving 9 bases not matched to a gene. The CDR3 DNA follows: TGCGCCAGCAGCTTCGGCGGGAGTACGTACGAGCAGTTCTTC. This translates into CASSFGGSTYEQFF.

This clonotype was picked up many times. The rearrangement uses TRBV28 and TRBJ2-7, with D possibly TRBD2 on 5 matching bases. This CDR3 has 16 amino acids. CDR1 MDHEN and CDR2 SYDVKM come from the germline V gene. V shed 6 bases and J shed 0 bases, with 18 bases lying between them. The CDR3 sequence is CASSPGWHRSSYEQYF. The CDR3 DNA is TGTGCCAGCAGCCCGGGGTGGCACCGCTCCTCCTACGAGCAGTACTTC.

The chain carries TRBV20-1 and TRBJ1-6, with D possibly TRBD1 on 5 matching bases. Trimming shortened V by 6 bases and J by 2 bases, and 14 bases separated the two germline ends. Per the germline V gene, CDR1 is DFQATT and CDR2 is SNEGSKA (reference sequence). This CDR3 is 15 amino acids long. Written as DNA, the CDR3 is TGCAGTGCCCTCCGAGGGACCGCCTATAATTCACCCCTCCACTTT. Translating it yields CSALRGTAYNSPLHF.

The chain carries TRBV20-1 and TRBJ1-5, with TRBD1 identical over 8 bases. This CDR3 spans 14 amino acids. Germline V gives CDR1 DFQATT, CDR2 SNEGSKA (reference sequence). V lost 5 bases, J lost 5 bases, and 8 bases stayed unmatched. The CDR3 nucleotides read TGCAGTGCTCTGGACAGGGTTGGTGATCAGCCCCAGCATTTT. Its protein is CSALDRVGDQPQHF.